The clone carrying this T cell receptor beta chain was picked up a small number of times. The antigen remains undetermined. The data belong to a study of response to subunit inactivated influenza vaccine. One entry per CDR3 protein results from TCRdb running MiXCR on the RT-PCR reads. Here the sample spans 700,000 to 800,000 distinct CDR3 sequences, around a sixth being singletons. Trimming pared 4 bases from V and 5 bases from J, leaving 17 bases between. The CDR3 loop spans 14 amino acids. The V gene's germline CDR1 is SQVTM and CDR2 ANQGSEA. General study findings and limits: Authors suggested few new T cells are recruited by each seasonal influenza vaccination.

The sequence was obtained from a man aged 50 to 60 who received an inactivated influenza vaccine. The specimen comprised PBMCs from blood, sampled more than 4 days after vaccination. The rearrangement uses TRBV29-1 and TRBJ1-1; possible D gene TRBD1, 6 bases. This chain's CDR3 is CSVGAGALGTEAFF. The CDR3 DNA follows: TGCAGCGTTGGAGCAGGGGCTTTGGGAACTGAAGCTTTCTTT.